This TCR beta chain emerged from a study of CD8+CD57+ T cells in acquired aplastic anemia. Study-wide background: Sorted CD4+ and CD8+ cells gave a mean 3.2 ug DNA, range roughly 0.19 to 27.4 ug.

Template material for TCR beta VDJ and CDR3 profiling consisted of genomic DNA. TCRdb redid the calling of the reads with MiXCR, one entry per CDR3 protein. This table holds 400,000 to 450,000 distinct CDR3 sequences, roughly 64% found once. V lost 3 bases to trimming and J lost 10 bases, with 18 bases between them. The CDR3 runs to 14 residues. CDR1 is SGDLS and CDR2 is YYNGEE in the germline V gene. This clonotype was obtained from a human donor in good health, serving as a control. The sequenced material came from sorted CD4+, CD8+, or CD8+CD57+ T cells (not recorded which) from PBMCs. The chain links TRBV9 to TRBJ2-3, with D maybe TRBD1 (5 bases). CDR3 bases: TGTGCCAGCAGCGCAGGTTGGGGCTCCTACGCGCAGTATTTT. Its protein product is CASSAGWGSYAQYF.